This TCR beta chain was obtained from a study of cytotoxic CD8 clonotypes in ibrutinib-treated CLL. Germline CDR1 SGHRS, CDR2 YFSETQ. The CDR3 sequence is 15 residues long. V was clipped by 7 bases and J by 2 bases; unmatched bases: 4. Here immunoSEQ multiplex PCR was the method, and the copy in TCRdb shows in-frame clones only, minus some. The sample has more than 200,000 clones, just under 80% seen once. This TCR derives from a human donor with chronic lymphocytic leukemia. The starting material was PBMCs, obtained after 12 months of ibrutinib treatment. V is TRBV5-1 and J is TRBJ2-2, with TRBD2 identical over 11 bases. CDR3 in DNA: TGCGCCAGCTCGGGACTAGCGGCAAACACCGGGGAGCTGTTTTTT. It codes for CASSGLAANTGELFF.